The source of this T cell receptor (beta chain) is a study of Graves' ophthalmopathy and Graves' hyperthyroidism. Exclusion criteria comprised other autoimmune diseases, uncontrolled infections, pregnancy or lactation in patients. Germline loops: CDR1 MNHEY, CDR2 SVGEGT. V dropped 10 bases and J dropped 3 bases, with 18 bases sitting between them. The length of the CDR3 is 14 residues. RNA transcripts were the source from which TCR beta CDR3 regions were amplified. RT-PCR with HTBI primers came first, then second-round multiplex PCR. TCRdb analysed the multiplex PCR reads with MiXCR anew, one entry per CDR3 protein. The table has about 620,000 distinct CDR3 sequences, 20% to 25% seen once. This clonotype was picked up many times.

The V and J genes are TRBV6-2 or TRBV6-3 and TRBJ2-5; no firm D call. This clonotype was sampled from a woman aged 18-30 years with stable Graves' hyperthyroidism. Some clones in this sample may be carry-over from other donors' samples. Sequenced input: peripheral blood. The CDR3 region is CATPFDGREETQYF. The CDR3 region has the DNA TGTGCCACCCCCTTTGATGGCCGAGAAGAGACCCAGTACTTC.